Presented here are 15 T cell receptor beta chains from one specimen sequenced in a study of vaccination effects on CD4 cells after COVID-19 (dated by TCRdb to the early 2020s). In the ViraFEST assay, PBMC were stimulated with viral peptide pools, and TCR sequencing was then used to find antigen-specific CD4+ T cell clonotypes based on their expansion. After around 11 days of culture, CD4+ T cells were isolated with the EasySep CD4+ T cell isolation kit. Convalescent patients had PCR-confirmed SARS-CoV-2 infection between March and December 2020, before Alpha, Beta and Delta variants emerged in the United States. Participants received two doses of either the BNT162b2 or the mRNA-1273 mRNA SARS-CoV-2 vaccine. These receptors' antigens are unknown. To prepare the library, the immunoSEQ multiplex PCR assay was applied. TCRdb took this table from immuneACCESS and kept in-frame rearrangements with V and J called. Such tables lack part of the clones; where checked against another copy, unresolved V genes explain under half of the gap, and the rest is unexplained. The sample data list 14,000 or so clones, and 75% to 80% of these were observed just once. The ten largest account for more than 25% of the sample.

The specimen comprised CD4+ T cells from PBMCs cultured with HCoV-NL63 spike peptides, sampled after COVID-19 vaccination. What this sample's cell subset or site label stands for: HCoV-NL63 spike overlapping peptide pool stimulation. Every receptor here comes from a human donor who had a prior SARS-CoV-2 infection.

The chain combines TRBV30 with TRBJ2-7; the match to TRBD1 covers 11 bases. The junction had 5 bases not matched to a gene; V was cut back by 2 bases and J by 5 bases. The CDR3 loop spans 14 amino acids. Looked up from germline, CDR1 is GTSNPN and CDR2 is SVGIG (reference sequence). CDR3 region: CAWSRTGGLHEQYF. CDR3 bases: TGTGCCTGGAGTAGGACAGGGGGCCTCCACGAGCAGTACTTC.

The gene calls are TRBV29-1 and TRBJ2-1; 9 positions match TRBD2. CDR3 length: 15 residues. CDR1 and CDR2 (germline): SQVTM, ANQGSEA. The V segment lost 7 bases and the J segment 0 bases; nucleotides outside the gene matches: 7. The DNA for the CDR3 is TGCAGCGCCGCCAGTAGCGGGAGCTCCTACAATGAGCAGTTCTTC. This gives the protein CSAASSGSSYNEQFF.

The rearrangement links TRBV2 to TRBJ2-5; 14 bases fit TRBD2. From germline, CDR1 is SNHLY and CDR2 FYNNEI. Trimming removed 6 bases from V and 5 bases from J; junction bases left unmatched: 5. CDR3 size: 15 residues. Here the CDR3 DNA reads TGTGCCAGCAGCGATGGACTAGCGGGAGGCGAGACCCAGTACTTC. This encodes CASSDGLAGGETQYF. The full variable domain, in which reference TRBV2 and TRBJ2-5 provide the parts outside the CDR3, is EPEVTQTPSHQVTQMGQEVILRCVPISNHLYFYWYRQILGQKVEFLVSFYNNEISEKSEIFDDQFSVERPDGSNFTLKIRSTKLEDSAMYFCASSDGLAGGETQYFGPGTRLLVL.

The chain has TRBV7-2 and TRBJ2-1; D perhaps matches TRBD2 (5 bases). The V gene lost 2 bases and the J gene lost 2 bases, with 10 bases spanning the gap. The CDR3 has 15 amino acids. The germline gives CDR1 SGHTA, CDR2 FQGNSA. The CDR3 bases are TGTGCCAGCAGCTTACTAGCTGGTACCTACAATGAGCAGTTCTTC. Its protein is CASSLLAGTYNEQFF.

V usage is TRBV4-2 and J usage is TRBJ2-2; no clear D. Deletions cut 0 bases from V and 0 bases from J, with 5 bases between. Germline lookup yields CDR1 LGHNA and CDR2 YNFKEQ. The CDR3 sequence is 15 residues long. The CDR3 loop is CASSQDDSNTGELFF. The DNA for the CDR3 is TGTGCCAGCAGCCAAGATGACTCGAACACCGGGGAGCTGTTTTTT.

The rearrangement uses TRBV2 and TRBJ2-5; D gene ambiguous. Deletions cut 7 bases from V and 0 bases from J, with 9 bases between. There are 13 residues in the CDR3. Per the germline V gene, CDR1 is SNHLY and CDR2 is FYNNEI. CDR3 residues: CASNGGNQETQYF. The CDR3 bases are TGTGCCAGCAATGGCGGCAACCAAGAGACCCAGTACTTC.

The chain carries TRBV4-3 and TRBJ2-6; 12 bases align to TRBD2. CDR1 and CDR2 (germline): LGHNA, YSLEER. The CDR3 runs to 20 residues. V shed 3 bases, J shed 0 bases, and the junction held 9 bases outside the gene matches. CDR3 protein: CASSHPGTSGSSSGANVLTF. CDR3 in DNA: TGCGCCAGCAGCCATCCTGGGACTAGCGGGTCGAGCTCTGGGGCCAACGTCCTGACTTTC.

This clone occurred a few times. The chain couples TRBV2 to TRBJ1-3, with D possibly matching TRBD1 (5 bases). Looked up from germline, CDR1 is SNHLY and CDR2 is FYNNEI. V was pared by 6 bases and J by 4 bases, with 19 bases between. This CDR3 spans 16 amino acids. The CDR3 here is CASSSYGGVRGNTIYF. The DNA of the CDR3 is TGTGCCAGCAGCTCATATGGGGGGGTAAGAGGAAACACCATATATTTT.

The CDR3: CASRLQRDMNTEAFF. The CDR3 nucleotides are TGTGCCAGTAGATTACAGCGGGACATGAACACTGAAGCTTTCTTT. The gene calls are TRBV5-6 and TRBJ1-1; TRBD1 might be the D (6 bases). The CDR3 is made up of 15 amino acids. Germline V gives CDR1 SGHDT, CDR2 YYEEEE. Deletions cut 8 bases from V and 0 bases from J, with 17 bases between.

This chain joins TRBV9 and TRBJ2-5; TRBD2 agrees at 7 bases. Germline V gene data show CDR1 as SGDLS and CDR2 as YYNGEE. Losses at the gene ends were 4 bases for V and 1 base for J; bases not matched to a gene: 7. The CDR3 totals 15 residues. The CDR3 sequence is CASSYSASGQETQYF. Here the CDR3 DNA reads TGTGCCAGCAGCTACTCGGCTAGCGGCCAAGAGACCCAGTACTTC.

In nucleotides, the CDR3 is TGTGCCAGTAGTCCTATCGACAGGGGGCAACGGGAGACCCAGTACTTC. Its translation: CASSPIDRGQRETQYF. The chain combines TRBV19 with TRBJ2-5; 10 bases line up with TRBD1. The CDR3 covers 16 residues. With 5 bases clipped from V and 5 bases from J, the junction kept 11 bases outside the gene matches. Germline CDR1 is LNHDA and CDR2 is SQIVND (reference sequence).

The chain has TRBV24-1 and TRBJ1-2; D might be TRBD1 (6 bases). Germline V gene data show CDR1 as KGHDR and CDR2 as SFDVKD. V was trimmed by 4 bases and J by 4 bases, leaving 9 bases between them. This CDR3 has 13 residues. CDR3 amino acids: CATSEGTSYGYTF. For the CDR3, the DNA is TGTGCCACCAGTGAGGGGACAAGCTATGGCTACACCTTC.

The genes are TRBV6-5 and TRBJ2-7; D is perhaps TRBD1 (6 bases). Per the germline V gene, CDR1 is MNHEY and CDR2 is SVGAGI. V dropped 7 bases and J dropped 0 bases, with 13 bases sitting between them. The CDR3 sequence is 14 residues long. The CDR3 DNA follows: TGTGCCAGCACACGACAGGCCGACTCCTACGAGCAGTACTTC. It translates to CASTRQADSYEQYF.

This clone has more than one count but fewer than ten. V is TRBV18 and J is TRBJ1-4; tentatively, D is TRBD1 (6 bases). The CDR3 is made up of 15 amino acids. Trimming cost V 3 bases and J 8 bases, with 16 bases left between them. The germline gives CDR1 KGHSH, CDR2 LQKENI. The CDR3 here is CASSPLGGGVEKLFF. The DNA for the CDR3 is TGTGCCAGCTCACCCCTCGGGGGGGGCGTCGAAAAACTGTTTTTT.

The chain has TRBV3-1 (or the pseudogene TRBV3-2) and TRBJ2-1, with D perhaps TRBD1 or TRBD2 (6 bases each). Germline CDR1 and CDR2: LGHDT and YNNKEL (reference sequence). Trimming left V 2 bases short and J 9 bases short, with 20 bases between. The CDR3 loop spans 16 amino acids. CDR3 coding DNA: TGTGCCAGCAGCCAAAGGCTAGGGGGAGGCCTTGTTGAGCAGTTCTTC. It encodes CASSQRLGGGLVEQFF.